The T cell receptor beta chain described here comes from a study of blood T cell repertoires in COVID-19. Overall study: The United States, Italy and Spain were the sources of the acute and convalescent COVID-19 samples. T cells, B-cell-depleted T cells, or PBMCs supplied cDNA or gDNA.

Methods used by the authors: Using reference gene primer amplification, nucleated cell counts were estimated. Here immunoSEQ multiplex PCR was the method, and the copy in TCRdb shows in-frame clones only, minus some. Clone size and V and J calls were adopted from that table, with D and trimming inferred from the DNA. Of about 15,000 clones listed, 70% to 90% are singletons. This clone was counted between two and nine times. This CDR3 has 14 residues. V lost 7 bases, J lost 7 bases, and 10 bases stayed unmatched. Germline assignment: CDR1 SGHAT and CDR2 FQNNGV. The source is a man in his 70s in a cohort sampled during active COVID-19. The sequencing input was peripheral blood. The V call is TRBV11-2, the J call TRBJ2-1; 7 bases agree with TRBD1. CDR3 coding DNA: TGTGCCAGCAACAAGGGACAGCGAGCTAATGAGCAGTTCTTC. Protein sequence: CASNKGQRANEQFF. The whole variable domain, remainder taken from reference TRBV11-2 and TRBJ2-1, is EAGVAQSPRYKIIEKRQSVAFWCNPISGHATLYWYQQILGQGPKLLIQFQNNGVVDDSQLPKDRFSAERLKGVDSTLKIQPAKLEDSAVYLCASNKGQRANEQFFGPGTRLTVL.